The text below deals with one TCR beta chain. This entry is derived from a study of blood T cell repertoires in COVID-19. Study summary: The samples span acute and convalescent COVID-19 from the United States, Italy and Spain. T cells, B-cell-depleted T cells, or PBMCs provided the cDNA or gDNA that served as material.

Original handling: The assay estimated nucleated cells by amplifying reference gene primers. The data were produced by immunoSEQ multiplex PCR, yet TCRdb's version contains in-frame clones alone and is incomplete. From that table come the V and J calls and clone size; the DNA was used to work out D and trimming. This repertoire shows about 240,000 clones, around 90% found once; its top ten account for just over 7%. Deletions cut 6 bases from V and 1 base from J, with 12 bases between. From germline, CDR1 is SEHNR and CDR2 FQNEAQ (reference sequence). The length of the CDR3 is 15 residues. This chain links TRBV7-9 with TRBJ2-2, with D possibly TRBD2 on 5 matching bases. Source material: peripheral blood. This TCR was recovered from a man between 60 and 75 years old who had recovered from COVID-19. In nucleotides, the CDR3 is TGTGCCAGCAGTTACGGACTGGGGAACACCGGGGAGCTGTTTTTT. Translation: CASSYGLGNTGELFF.